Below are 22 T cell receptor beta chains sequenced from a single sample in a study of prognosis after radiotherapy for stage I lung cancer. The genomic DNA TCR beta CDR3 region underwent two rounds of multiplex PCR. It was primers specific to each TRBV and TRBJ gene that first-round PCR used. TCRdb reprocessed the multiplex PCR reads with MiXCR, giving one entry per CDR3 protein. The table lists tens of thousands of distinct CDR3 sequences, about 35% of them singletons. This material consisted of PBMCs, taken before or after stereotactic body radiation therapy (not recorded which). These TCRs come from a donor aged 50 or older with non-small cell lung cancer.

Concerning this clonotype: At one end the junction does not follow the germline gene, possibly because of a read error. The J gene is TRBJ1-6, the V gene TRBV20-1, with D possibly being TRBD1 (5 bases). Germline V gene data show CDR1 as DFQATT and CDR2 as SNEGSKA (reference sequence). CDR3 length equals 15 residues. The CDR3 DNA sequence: TGCAGTTCTAGAGGGACCAGTAGGCATAATTCACCCCTCCACTTT. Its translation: CSSRGTSRHNSPLHF.

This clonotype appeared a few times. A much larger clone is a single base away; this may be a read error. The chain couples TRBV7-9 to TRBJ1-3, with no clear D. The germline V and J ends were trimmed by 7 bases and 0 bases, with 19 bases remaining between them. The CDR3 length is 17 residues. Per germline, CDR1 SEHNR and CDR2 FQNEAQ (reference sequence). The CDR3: CASISGRSRTSGNTIYF. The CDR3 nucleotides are TGTGCCAGCATCTCGGGAAGGTCACGAACCTCTGGAAACACCATATATTTT. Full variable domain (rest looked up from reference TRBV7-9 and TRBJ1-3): DTGVSQNPRHKITKRGQNVTFRCDPISEHNRLYWYRQTLGQGPEFLTYFQNEAQLEKSRLLSDRFSAERPKGSFSTLEIQRTEQGDSAMYLCASISGRSRTSGNTIYFGEGSWLTVV.

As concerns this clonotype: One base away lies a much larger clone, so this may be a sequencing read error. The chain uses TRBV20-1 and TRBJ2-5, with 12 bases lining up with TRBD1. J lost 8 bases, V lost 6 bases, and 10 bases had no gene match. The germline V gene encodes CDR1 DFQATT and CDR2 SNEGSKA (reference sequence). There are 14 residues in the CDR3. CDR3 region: CSAGDRGLSDTQYF. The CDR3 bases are TGCAGTGCGGGGGACAGGGGGCTTAGTGATACCCAGTACTTC.

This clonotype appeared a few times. The CDR3 sequence is CASSFGGQQETQYF. Written as DNA, the CDR3 is TGTGCCAGCAGCTTCGGGGGACAGCAAGAGACCCAGTACTTC. The V call is TRBV5-4, the J call TRBJ2-5; tentatively, D is TRBD1 (7 bases). With 2 bases removed from V and 2 bases from J, the gap between germline ends came to 10 bases. The CDR3 runs to 14 residues. In germline, CDR1 is SGHNT, CDR2 YYREEE (reference sequence). The full variable domain, rest sourced from reference TRBV5-4 and TRBJ2-5, is ETGVTQSPTHLIKTRGQQVTLRCSSQSGHNTVSWYQQALGQGPQFIFQYYREEENGRGNFPPRFSGLQFPNYSSELNVNALELDDSALYLCASSFGGQQETQYFGPGTRLLVL.

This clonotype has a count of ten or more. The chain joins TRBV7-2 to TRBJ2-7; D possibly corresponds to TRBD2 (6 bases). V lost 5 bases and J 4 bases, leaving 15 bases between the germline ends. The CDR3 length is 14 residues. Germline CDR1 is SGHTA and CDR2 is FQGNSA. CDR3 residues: CASSPRAGRYEQYF. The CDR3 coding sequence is TGTGCCAGCAGCCCCCGGGCGGGGAGATACGAGCAGTACTTC.

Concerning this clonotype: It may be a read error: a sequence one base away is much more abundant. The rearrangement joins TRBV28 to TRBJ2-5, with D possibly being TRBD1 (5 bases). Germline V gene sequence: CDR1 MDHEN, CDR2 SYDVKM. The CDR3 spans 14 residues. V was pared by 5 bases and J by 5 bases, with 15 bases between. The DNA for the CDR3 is TGTGCCAGCAGTCCGACAGTGACTGGGGAGACCCAGTACTTC. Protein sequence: CASSPTVTGETQYF.

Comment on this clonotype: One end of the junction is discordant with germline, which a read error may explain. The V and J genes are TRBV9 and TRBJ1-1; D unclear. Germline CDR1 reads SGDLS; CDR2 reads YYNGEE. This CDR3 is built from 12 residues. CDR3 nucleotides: TGTGCCAGCGGTCTGCCGAACACTGAATCTTTCTTT. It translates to CASGLPNTESFF.

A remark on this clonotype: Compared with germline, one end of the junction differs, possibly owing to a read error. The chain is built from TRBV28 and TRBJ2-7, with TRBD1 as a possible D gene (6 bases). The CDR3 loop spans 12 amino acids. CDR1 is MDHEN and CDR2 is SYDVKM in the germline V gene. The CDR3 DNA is TGTGCCAGCTTGACAGGTTCCTGCGAGCAGTACTTC. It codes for CASLTGSCEQYF.

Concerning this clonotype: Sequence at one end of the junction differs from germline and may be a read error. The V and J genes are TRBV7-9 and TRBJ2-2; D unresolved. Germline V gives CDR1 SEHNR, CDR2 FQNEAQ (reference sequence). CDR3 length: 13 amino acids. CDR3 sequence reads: CTSSPNYAVELFF. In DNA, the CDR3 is TGTACCAGCAGCCCCAACTATGCCGTGGAGCTGTTTTTT. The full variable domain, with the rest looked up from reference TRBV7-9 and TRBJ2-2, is DTGVSQNPRHKITKRGQNVTFRCDPISEHNRLYWYRQTLGQGPEFLTYFQNEAQLEKSRLLSDRFSAERPKGSFSTLEIQRTEQGDSAMYLCTSSPNYAVELFFGEGSRLTVL.

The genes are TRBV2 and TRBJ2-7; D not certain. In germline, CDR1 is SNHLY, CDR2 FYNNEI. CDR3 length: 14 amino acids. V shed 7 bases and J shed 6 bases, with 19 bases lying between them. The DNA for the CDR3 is TGTGCCAGCAAGGAACGAGAGGCTGGAGTCGAGCAGTACTTC. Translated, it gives CASKEREAGVEQYF.

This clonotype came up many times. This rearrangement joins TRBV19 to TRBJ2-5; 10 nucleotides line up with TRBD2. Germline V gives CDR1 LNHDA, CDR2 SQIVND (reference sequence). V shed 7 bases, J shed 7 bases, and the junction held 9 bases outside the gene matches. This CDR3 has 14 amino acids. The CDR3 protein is CASTSGSPPGTQYF. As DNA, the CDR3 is TGTGCCAGTACTAGCGGGAGTCCCCCCGGGACCCAGTACTTC. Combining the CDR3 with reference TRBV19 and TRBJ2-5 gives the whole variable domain DGGITQSPKYLFRKEGQNVTLSCEQNLNHDAMYWYRQDPGQGLRLIYYSQIVNDFQKGDIAEGYSVSREKKESFPLTVTSAQKNPTAFYLCASTSGSPPGTQYFGPGTRLLVL.

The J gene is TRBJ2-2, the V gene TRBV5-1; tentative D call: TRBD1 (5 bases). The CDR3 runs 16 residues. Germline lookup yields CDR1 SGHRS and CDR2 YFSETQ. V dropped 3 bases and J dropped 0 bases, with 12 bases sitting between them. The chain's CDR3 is CASSWQDISNTGELFF. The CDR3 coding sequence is TGCGCCAGCAGCTGGCAGGACATCTCGAACACCGGGGAGCTGTTTTTT.

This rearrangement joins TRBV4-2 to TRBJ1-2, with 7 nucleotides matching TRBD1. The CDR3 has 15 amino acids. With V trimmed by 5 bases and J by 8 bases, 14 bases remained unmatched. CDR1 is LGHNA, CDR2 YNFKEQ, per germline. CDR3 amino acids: CASSKGAQYLWGYTF. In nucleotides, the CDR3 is TGTGCCAGCAGCAAGGGGGCCCAATATTTGTGGGGCTACACCTTC.

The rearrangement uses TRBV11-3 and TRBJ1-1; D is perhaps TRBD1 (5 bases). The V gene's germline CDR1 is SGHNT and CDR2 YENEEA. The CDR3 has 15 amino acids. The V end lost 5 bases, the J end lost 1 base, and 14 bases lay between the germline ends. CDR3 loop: CASSEGWGGNTEAFF. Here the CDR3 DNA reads TGTGCCAGCAGCGAAGGGTGGGGGGGGAACACTGAAGCTTTCTTT.

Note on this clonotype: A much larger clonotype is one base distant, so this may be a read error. The CDR3 nucleotides are TGTGCCATCTCGGGACTAGCGGCGAACACCGGGGAGCTGTTTTTT. The encoded protein is CAISGLAANTGELFF. This chain links TRBV18 with TRBJ2-2; 11 bases line up with TRBD2. This CDR3 has 15 amino acids. Germline values: CDR1 KGHSH, CDR2 LQKENI. The J segment lost 0 bases and the V segment lost 10 bases, leaving 4 bases of the junction unmatched.

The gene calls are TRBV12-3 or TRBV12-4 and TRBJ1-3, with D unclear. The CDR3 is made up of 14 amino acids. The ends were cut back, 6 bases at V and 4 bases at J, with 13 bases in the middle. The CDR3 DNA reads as TGTGCCAGCAGCTCTCCCGGACCCGGAAACACCATATATTTT. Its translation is CASSSPGPGNTIYF.

The CDR3 DNA sequence: TGTGCCAGTATTTCCACAGCTTTGGGACGGACAAACTATGGCTACACCTTC. It encodes CASISTALGRTNYGYTF. The chain joins TRBV28 to TRBJ1-2, with D perhaps TRBD1 (5 bases). V dropped 9 bases and J dropped 2 bases, with 25 bases sitting between them. Germline-derived CDR1 and CDR2 are MDHEN and SYDVKM. This CDR3 has 17 amino acids.

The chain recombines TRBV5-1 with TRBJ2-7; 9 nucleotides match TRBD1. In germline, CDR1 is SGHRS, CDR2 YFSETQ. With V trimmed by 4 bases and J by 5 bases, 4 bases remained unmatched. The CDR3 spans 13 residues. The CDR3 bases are TGCGCCAGCAGCAGAAGGACAGGGGACGAGCAGTACTTC. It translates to CASSRRTGDEQYF.

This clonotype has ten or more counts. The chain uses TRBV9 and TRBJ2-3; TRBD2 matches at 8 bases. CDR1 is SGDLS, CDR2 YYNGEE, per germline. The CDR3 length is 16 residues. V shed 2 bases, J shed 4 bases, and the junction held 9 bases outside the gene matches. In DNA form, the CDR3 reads TGTGCCAGCAGCGTCTCCGGGACTAGTGGTTCAGATACGCAGTATTTT. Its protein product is CASSVSGTSGSDTQYF.

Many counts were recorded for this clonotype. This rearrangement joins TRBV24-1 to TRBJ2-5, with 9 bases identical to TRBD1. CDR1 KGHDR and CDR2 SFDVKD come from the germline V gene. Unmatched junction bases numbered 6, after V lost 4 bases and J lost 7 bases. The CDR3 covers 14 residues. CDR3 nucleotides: TGTGCCACCAGTGACAGGACAGGGGCGGGGACCCAGTACTTC. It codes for CATSDRTGAGTQYF.

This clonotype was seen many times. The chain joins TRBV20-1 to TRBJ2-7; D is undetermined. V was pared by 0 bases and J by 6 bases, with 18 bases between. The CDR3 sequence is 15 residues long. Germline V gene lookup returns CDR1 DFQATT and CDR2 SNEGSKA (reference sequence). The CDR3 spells CSARDLSGGLGEQYF. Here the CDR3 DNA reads TGCAGTGCTAGAGATCTCTCAGGCGGATTGGGCGAGCAGTACTTC.

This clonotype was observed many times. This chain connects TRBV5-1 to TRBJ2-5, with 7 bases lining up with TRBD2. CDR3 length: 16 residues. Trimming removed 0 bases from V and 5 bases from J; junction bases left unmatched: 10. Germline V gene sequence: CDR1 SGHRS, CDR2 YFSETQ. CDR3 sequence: CASSLAGGGPGETQYF. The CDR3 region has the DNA TGCGCCAGCAGCTTGGCTGGGGGAGGGCCCGGGGAGACCCAGTACTTC. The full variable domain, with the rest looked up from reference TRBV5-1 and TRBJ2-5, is KAGVTQTPRYLIKTRGQQVTLSCSPISGHRSVSWYQQTPGQGLQFLFEYFSETQRNKGNFPGRFSGRQFSNSRSEMNVSTLELGDSALYLCASSLAGGGPGETQYFGPGTRLLVL.